This T cell receptor beta chain was recorded in a study of T cells in Graves' hyperthyroidism and ophthalmopathy (dated by TCRdb to the late 2010s). General notes on the study: Peripheral blood samples were taken at the time of initial diagnosis, prior to any treatment. TCR V-J signatures able to tell the groups apart were searched for in a discovery cohort of 90 to 100 patients, of whom 43 had Graves' ophthalmopathy and roughly 58 had stable Graves' hyperthyroidism. Prospective prediction of ophthalmopathy was tested in an independent validation cohort of 18 to 20 hyperthyroidism patients and 15 to 17 patients who later progressed to ophthalmopathy. The approximately 100 discovery patients were randomly split 7:3 into training and test sets. In addition, the study compared T-cell repertoires in thyroid tissue and in blood from about 6 Graves' hyperthyroidism patients. After blood sampling, hyperthyroidism patients were treated with methimazole at a starting dose of 30 mg daily, and ophthalmopathy patients were treated with high-dose intravenous methylprednisolone. The paper describes TCR Vbeta CDR3 sequencing of 120 to 150 peripheral blood samples, made up of approximately 40 ophthalmopathy patients, 70 to 75 hyperthyroidism patients and roughly 17 progressor patients.

Broader findings and caveats from the paper: Most expanded thyroid clonotypes (frequency above 0.001) were also detected in blood, a finding suggesting that blood repertoires may reflect thyroid immune responses. A 13 V-J signature model separated ophthalmopathy from stable hyperthyroidism, with just over 85% sensitivity and about 81% specificity in cross-validation and 80%/75% in testing. Sample size was not statistically predetermined, and investigators were not blinded to group allocation. In validation, the model predicted progression to ophthalmopathy with roughly 66% sensitivity and approximately 74% specificity, a median of about six months before onset.

Amplification of TCR beta CDR3 regions was carried out from RNA transcripts. The TCR CDR3 was subjected to a first round of RT-PCR using the HTBI primer set and the Qiagen OneStep RT-PCR kit. Libraries were constructed in a second round of multiplex PCR, after which size selection and purification were carried out. The libraries were sequenced on an Illumina HiSeq2000 using paired-end 100 bp reads. From the authors' description of their analysis: SOAPnuke was used to process the raw data, with reads discarded if the reads contained adapters or uncalled bases, had a mean Phred below 15, or lacked an exact constant-primer or identifier match. High-quality paired reads were merged using COPE v1.2.5, and each unique nucleotide sequence was defined as a clonotype. MiTCR v1.1 was used to align clonotypes to the IMGT TRBV, TRBD and TRBJ reference segments. The analysis was restricted to V-J combinations with a frequency above 0.0001, which together covered approximately 99% of the repertoires. The TCS score was defined as the ratio of F50 (clonal expansion) to E x V (chaos), calculated using BLOSUM62-based TCRdist between CDR3 peptides within each V-J. Welch's t-statistics and random forest reduced 450 to 600 V-J features to around 14, which were used in a naive Bayes classifier (R e1071). TCRdb reworked the public reads: Q25 trimming with fastp, MiXCR clone assembly, productive beta chains retained. Identical CDR3 proteins give one entry, which carries the most common genes and DNA. The V and J calls come from TCRdb's annotation, not from the publication. For this sample there are about 590,000 distinct CDR3 sequences; around 14% appear just once. The ten largest clones take up around 6.6% of the sample.

Stable Graves' hyperthyroidism was defined as the absence of progression to ophthalmopathy over 18 months of follow-up. The hyperthyroidism patients were between 18 and 65 years old and newly diagnosed, with a disease duration of less than 2 months. Patients with uncontrolled infections, other autoimmune diseases, pregnancy or lactation were excluded. Diagnoses were based on clinical symptoms, serum thyroxine and TRAb, thyroid ultrasound and orbital computed tomography. PBMCs were separated from 10 ml of fresh peripheral blood using Ficoll-Paque density gradient centrifugation. Total RNA was extracted with Trizol reagent, and quality was checked on an Agilent 2100 Bioanalyzer. For CDR1 and CDR2, the germline V gene lists KGHSH and LQKENI. The V end loses 5 bases and the J end loses 3 bases, and a stretch of 10 bases separates them. The CDR3 starts with the cysteine, ends with the phenylalanine, and has 13 residues. Only the CDR3 DNA stays, 39 bases, in frame from base 1.

There are many counts of this clonotype. What antigen it recognizes has not been identified. Nothing much larger sits one base from this clone, and base qualities are not available. The specimen sequenced was blood. This receptor was identified in a woman aged 30 to 39 with Graves' hyperthyroidism. This receptor chain uses TRBV18 and TRBJ1-2; no D gene is confidently identified. The DNA reads as follows: TGTGCCAGCTCAACGGCGGACGACTATGGCTACACCTTC. Its amino acids are CASSTADDYGYTF. Extended through the reference TRBV18 and TRBJ1-2 proteins, this CDR3 yields the full variable domain: NAGVMQNPRHLVRRRGQEARLRCSPMKGHSHVYWYRQLPEEGLKFMVYLQKENIIDESGMPKERFSAEFPKEGPSILRIQQVVRGDSAAYFCASSTADDYGYTFGSGTRLTVV.